A selection of T cell receptor beta chains follows, all from one sample in a study of cytomegalovirus exposure and HLA in healthy donors. The repertoire was sequenced with immunoSEQ multiplex PCR; TCRdb's copy has only in-frame clones and lacks some. The sample holds roughly 140,000 clones; around 79% are singletons and the top ten take 5.7%. The source material was PBMCs. The receptors come from a man aged 30 to 39 in good health and CMV-seropositive. Each CDR3 is given with its conserved first and last residue. Fields, in order: J gene, V gene, D gene, clone size, CDR3 protein, CDR3 DNA. D genes are given only for firm matches. Size tells how often a clone was seen (once, few, many) or the class of an expanded clone, and some rows leave it out.

>TRBJ1-2|TRBV19|-|-
CASSILNYGYTF
TGTGCCAGTAGTATCCTTAACTATGGCTACACCTTC
>TRBJ1-1|TRBV5-5|-|-
CASSLGAGITEAFF
TGTGCCAGCAGCTTGGGGGCAGGTATCACTGAAGCTTTCTTT
>TRBJ2-7|TRBV29-1|-|-
CSVQGSAVQYEQYF
TGCAGCGTTCAGGGGTCGGCAGTTCAGTACGAGCAGTACTTC
>TRBJ2-1|TRBV2|TRBD1|-
CASSHRQGDNEQFF
TGTGCCAGCAGCCACCGACAGGGTGACAATGAGCAGTTCTTC
>TRBJ1-2|TRBV7-9|TRBD1|-
CASGDRGLAGYTF
TGTGCCAGCGGAGACAGGGGGCTTGCTGGCTACACCTTC
>TRBJ2-7|TRBV7-2|-|-
CASSYSLGAYEQYF
TGTGCCAGCAGCTATTCGCTGGGAGCCTACGAGCAGTACTTC
>TRBJ1-2|TRBV7-9|TRBD1|-
CASSSPTGFPSYGYTF
TGTGCCAGCAGCTCCCCGACAGGGTTCCCCTCCTATGGCTACACCTTC
>TRBJ2-3|TRBV7-2|TRBD2|-
CASSLTLANPPDTQYF
TGTGCCAGCAGCTTAACACTAGCGAATCCCCCAGATACGCAGTATTTT
>TRBJ1-2|TRBV6-6|-|-
CASSFSEAGYTF
TGTGCCAGCAGTTTCTCAGAGGCGGGCTACACCTTC
>TRBJ2-7|TRBV28|TRBD2|-
CASSSAGLAGGKGTYEQYF
TGTGCCAGCAGTTCGGCGGGACTAGCGGGAGGCAAAGGGACCTACGAGCAGTACTTC
>TRBJ2-1|TRBV18|TRBD2|once
CASSPGQLAGNNEQFF
TGTGCCAGCTCACCAGGTCAACTAGCGGGTAACAATGAGCAGTTCTTC
>TRBJ2-5|TRBV29-1|-|once
CSVENWTSEQYF
TGCAGCGTTGAAAATTGGACATCTGAGCAGTACTTC
>TRBJ2-1|TRBV4-3|TRBD2|-
CASSHLGGSNEQFF
TGCGCCAGCAGCCATTTGGGGGGGAGCAATGAGCAGTTCTTC
>TRBJ2-7|TRBV28|-|-
CASSLGRDRRLGEQYF
TGTGCCAGCAGTTTAGGTCGAGACAGGAGGTTGGGGGAGCAGTACTTC
>TRBJ2-6|TRBV6-5|-|-
CASSSTGSGGANVLTF
TGTGCCAGCAGTTCCACAGGGTCAGGGGGGGCCAACGTCCTGACTTTC
>TRBJ2-1|TRBV18|TRBD2|few
CASLGLAVNEQFF
TGTGCCAGCTTGGGACTAGCCGTCAATGAGCAGTTCTTC
>TRBJ1-2|TRBV25-1|-|-
CASSDPGWDYGYTF
TGTGCCAGCAGTGATCCAGGGTGGGACTATGGCTACACCTTC
>TRBJ2-3|TRBV18|-|-
CASSPGTGLLKYF
TGTGCCAGCTCCCCGGGGACGGGACTTCTAAAGTATTTT
>TRBJ2-3|TRBV6-5|-|-
CASRQGLTDTQYF
TGTGCCAGCCGACAGGGACTCACAGATACGCAGTATTTT
>TRBJ2-5|TRBV4-2|TRBD1|once
CASSPPGQGQETQYF
TGTGCCAGCAGCCCACCGGGACAGGGTCAAGAGACCCAGTACTTC
>TRBJ1-2|TRBV14|-|-
CASSPSSYGYTF
TGTGCCAGCAGCCCGTCTAGTTATGGCTACACCTTC
>TRBJ1-1|TRBV6-5|-|-
CASSYDGGRRNTEAFF
TGTGCCAGCAGTTACGACGGGGGGCGGAGGAACACTGAAGCTTTCTTT
>TRBJ1-1|TRBV11-3|-|-
CASSLVQSTEAFF
TGTGCCAGCAGCTTAGTCCAGTCCACTGAAGCTTTCTTT
>TRBJ1-2|TRBV6-1|-|few
CASSEFVQPFNYGYTF
TGTGCCAGCAGTGAATTTGTACAGCCTTTTAACTATGGCTACACCTTC
>TRBJ2-7|TRBV10-3|TRBD2|-
CAISGREIGYEQYF
TGTGCCATCAGTGGGCGGGAGATCGGGTACGAGCAGTACTTC
>TRBJ2-3|TRBV7-9|TRBD2|-
CASSSGQGGRRADTQYF
TGTGCCAGCAGCTCTGGGCAAGGCGGGAGACGCGCAGATACGCAGTATTTT
>TRBJ1-2|TRBV6-5|-|-
CASSPGGYGYTF
TGTGCCAGCAGTCCGGGGGGTTATGGCTACACCTTC
>TRBJ1-1|TRBV6-5|-|medium-sized
CASSYGGTEAFF
TGTGCCAGCAGTTACGGAGGAACTGAAGCTTTCTTT
>TRBJ2-2|TRBV6-6|-|-
CASSYPGHSTGELFF
TGTGCCAGCAGTTACCCGGGACATAGCACCGGGGAGCTGTTTTTT
>TRBJ2-7|TRBV19|TRBD2|-
CASSLLGRSGSGEQYF
TGTGCCAGTAGTCTTTTAGGGAGAAGCGGGAGTGGCGAGCAGTACTTC
>TRBJ1-1|TRBV28|-|once
CASSLPDEAFF
TGTGCCAGCAGTTTACCAGATGAAGCTTTCTTT
>TRBJ2-5|TRBV4-3|-|-
CASSQDGFTGETQYF
TGCGCCAGCAGCCAAGATGGGTTTACGGGGGAGACCCAGTACTTC
>TRBJ2-3|TRBV2|TRBD2|-
CASSGGRADTQYF
TGTGCCAGCTCGGGGGGTCGGGCAGATACGCAGTATTTT
>TRBJ2-7|TRBV5-6|TRBD1|once
CASLNRGGEQYF
TGTGCCAGCCTAAACAGGGGCGGCGAGCAGTACTTC
>TRBJ2-3|TRBV5-1|-|-
CASSLSGSTDTQYF
TGCGCCAGCAGCTTGTCGGGATCCACAGATACGCAGTATTTT
>TRBJ1-2|TRBV2|TRBD1|-
CASRAGGTYGYTF
TGTGCCAGCAGAGCAGGGGGGACCTATGGCTACACCTTC
>TRBJ1-1|TRBV28|-|-
CASSLLGLNTEAFF
TGTGCCAGCAGTTTACTGGGCCTGAACACTGAAGCTTTCTTT
>TRBJ2-1|TRBV28|TRBD2|-
CASSPLTSGVYNEQFF
TGTGCCAGCAGTCCCCTCACTAGCGGGGTCTACAATGAGCAGTTCTTC
>TRBJ1-2|TRBV13|TRBD1|-
CASSLGTGEGYTF
TGTGCCAGCAGCTTAGGGACAGGGGAGGGCTACACCTTC
>TRBJ2-6|TRBV6-5|TRBD1|-
CATKTGTHGANVLTF
TGTGCCACCAAGACAGGGACGCATGGGGCCAACGTCCTGACTTTC
>TRBJ2-7|TRBV15|TRBD2|-
CATGTGRALEQYF
TGTGCCACCGGGACCGGGAGGGCCCTCGAGCAGTACTTC
>TRBJ2-1|TRBV12-1|-|-
CASSPGSGGEAYNEQFF
TGTGCCAGCAGCCCGGGGAGCGGGGGGGAGGCCTACAATGAGCAGTTCTTC
>TRBJ2-7|TRBV28|-|once
CASSPRRRYSYEQYF
TGTGCCAGCAGTCCAAGGAGGAGATATTCCTACGAGCAGTACTTC